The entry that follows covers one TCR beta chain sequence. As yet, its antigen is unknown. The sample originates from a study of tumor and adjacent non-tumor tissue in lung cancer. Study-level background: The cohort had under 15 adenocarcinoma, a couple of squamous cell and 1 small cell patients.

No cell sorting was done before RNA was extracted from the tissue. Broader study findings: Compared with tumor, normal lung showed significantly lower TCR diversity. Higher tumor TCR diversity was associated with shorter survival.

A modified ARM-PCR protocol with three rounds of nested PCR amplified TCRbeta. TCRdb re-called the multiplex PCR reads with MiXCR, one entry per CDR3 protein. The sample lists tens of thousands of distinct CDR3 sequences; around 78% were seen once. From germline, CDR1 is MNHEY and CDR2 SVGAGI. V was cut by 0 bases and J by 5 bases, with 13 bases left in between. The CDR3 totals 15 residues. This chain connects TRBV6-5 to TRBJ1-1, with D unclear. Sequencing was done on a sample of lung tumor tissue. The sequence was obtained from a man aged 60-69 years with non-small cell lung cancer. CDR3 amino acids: CASSYSRRSVTEAFF. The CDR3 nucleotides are TGTGCCAGCAGTTACTCCCGCAGGTCAGTTACTGAAGCTTTCTTT.